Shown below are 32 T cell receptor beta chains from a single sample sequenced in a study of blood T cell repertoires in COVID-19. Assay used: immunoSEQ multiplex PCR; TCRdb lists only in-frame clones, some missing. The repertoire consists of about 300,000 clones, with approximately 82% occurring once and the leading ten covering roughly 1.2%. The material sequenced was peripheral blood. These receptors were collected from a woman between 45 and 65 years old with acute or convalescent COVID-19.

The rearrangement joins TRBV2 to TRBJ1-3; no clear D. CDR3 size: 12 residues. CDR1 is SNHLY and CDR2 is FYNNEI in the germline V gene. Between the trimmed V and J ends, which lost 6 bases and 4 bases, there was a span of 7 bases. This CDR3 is CASSREGNTIYF. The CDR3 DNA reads TGTGCCAGCAGCCGGGAAGGAAACACCATATATTTT.

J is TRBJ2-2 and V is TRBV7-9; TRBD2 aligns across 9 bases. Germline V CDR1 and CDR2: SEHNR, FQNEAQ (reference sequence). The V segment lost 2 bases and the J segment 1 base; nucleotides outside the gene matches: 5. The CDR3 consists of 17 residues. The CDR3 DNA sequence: TGTGCCAGCAGCTTAATCCGACTAGCGGTGAACACCGGGGAGCTGTTTTTT. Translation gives CASSLIRLAVNTGELFF.

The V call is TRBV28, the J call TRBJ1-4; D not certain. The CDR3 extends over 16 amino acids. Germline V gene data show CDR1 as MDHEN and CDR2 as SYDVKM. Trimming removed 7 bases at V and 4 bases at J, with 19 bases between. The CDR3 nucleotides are TGTGCCAGCACCGTTAGGGAGCACCGCCTTAATGAAAAACTGTTTTTT. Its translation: CASTVREHRLNEKLFF.

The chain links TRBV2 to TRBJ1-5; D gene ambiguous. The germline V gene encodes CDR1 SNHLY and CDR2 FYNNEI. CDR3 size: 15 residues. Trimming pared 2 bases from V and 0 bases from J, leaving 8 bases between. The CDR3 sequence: CASSELRSSNQPQHF. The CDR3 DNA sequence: TGTGCCAGCAGTGAACTGAGGAGTAGCAATCAGCCCCAGCATTTT.

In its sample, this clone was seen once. CDR3 coding DNA: TGTGCCACCAGTGATTTCGGACACACCCGAAACTATGGCTACACCTTC. Translation: CATSDFGHTRNYGYTF. This chain connects TRBV24-1 to TRBJ1-2; tentatively, D is TRBD1 (5 bases). Looked up from germline, CDR1 is KGHDR and CDR2 is SFDVKD. The V gene lost 1 base and the J gene lost 2 bases, with 13 bases spanning the gap. This CDR3 region has 16 residues.

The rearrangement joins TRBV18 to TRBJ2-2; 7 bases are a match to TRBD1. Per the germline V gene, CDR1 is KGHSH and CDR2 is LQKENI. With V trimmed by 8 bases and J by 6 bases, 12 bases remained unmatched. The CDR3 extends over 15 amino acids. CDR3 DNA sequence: TGTGCCAGCCAGCGACAGGGAACCAACTCCGGGGAGCTGTTTTTT. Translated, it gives CASQRQGTNSGELFF.

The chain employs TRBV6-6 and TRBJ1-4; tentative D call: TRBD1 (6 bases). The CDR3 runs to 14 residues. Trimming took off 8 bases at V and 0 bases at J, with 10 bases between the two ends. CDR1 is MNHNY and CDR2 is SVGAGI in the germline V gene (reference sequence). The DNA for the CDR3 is TGTGCCAGCGGGGGGGGCGCAACTAATGAAAAACTGTTTTTT. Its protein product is CASGGGATNEKLFF.

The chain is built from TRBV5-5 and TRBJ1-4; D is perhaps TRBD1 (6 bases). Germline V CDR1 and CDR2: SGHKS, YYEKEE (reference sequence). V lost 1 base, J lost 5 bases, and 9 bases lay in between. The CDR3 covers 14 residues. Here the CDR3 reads CASSLRTVNEKLFF. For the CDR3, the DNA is TGTGCCAGCAGCTTGAGGACAGTCAATGAAAAACTGTTTTTT.

CDR3 DNA sequence: TGCGCCAGCAGCTCCCCAGACAGGGGATACACTGAAGCTTTCTTT. Residues: CASSSPDRGYTEAFF. The V call is TRBV5-1, the J call TRBJ1-1; TRBD1 matches at 8 bases. The CDR3 totals 15 residues. V lost 3 bases and J lost 3; bases outside the gene matches: 7. Germline V CDR1 and CDR2: SGHRS, YFSETQ.

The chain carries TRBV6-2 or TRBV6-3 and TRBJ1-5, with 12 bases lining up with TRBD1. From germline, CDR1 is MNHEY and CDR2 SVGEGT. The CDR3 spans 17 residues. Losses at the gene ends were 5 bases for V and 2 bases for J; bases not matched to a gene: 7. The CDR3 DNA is TGTGCCAGCAGTGCCGGGACAGGGGGCGCGGGCAATCAGCCCCAGCATTTT. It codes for CASSAGTGGAGNQPQHF.

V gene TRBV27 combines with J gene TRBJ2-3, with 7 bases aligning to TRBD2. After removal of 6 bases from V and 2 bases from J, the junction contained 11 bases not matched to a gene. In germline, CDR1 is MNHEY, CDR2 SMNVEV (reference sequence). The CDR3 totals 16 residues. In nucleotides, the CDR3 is TGTGCCAGCAGCCACAGCGGGGTACCCTCCACAGATACGCAGTATTTT. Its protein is CASSHSGVPSTDTQYF.

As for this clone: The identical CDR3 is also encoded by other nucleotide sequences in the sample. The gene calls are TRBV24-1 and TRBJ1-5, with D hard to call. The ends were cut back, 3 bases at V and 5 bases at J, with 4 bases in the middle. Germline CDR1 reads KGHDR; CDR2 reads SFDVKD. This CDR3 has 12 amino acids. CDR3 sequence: CATSDPDQPQHF. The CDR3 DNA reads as TGTGCCACCAGTGATCCTGATCAGCCCCAGCATTTT.

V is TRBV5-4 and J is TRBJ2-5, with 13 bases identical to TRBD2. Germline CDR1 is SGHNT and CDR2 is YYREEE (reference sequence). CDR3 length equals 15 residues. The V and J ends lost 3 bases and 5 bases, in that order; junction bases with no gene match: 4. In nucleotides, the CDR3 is TGTGCCAGCAGCTCCGGGGGACTAGCGGGGGAGACCCAGTACTTC. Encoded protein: CASSSGGLAGETQYF. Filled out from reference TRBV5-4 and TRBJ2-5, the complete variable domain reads ETGVTQSPTHLIKTRGQQVTLRCSSQSGHNTVSWYQQALGQGPQFIFQYYREEENGRGNFPPRFSGLQFPNYSSELNVNALELDDSALYLCASSSGGLAGETQYFGPGTRLLVL.

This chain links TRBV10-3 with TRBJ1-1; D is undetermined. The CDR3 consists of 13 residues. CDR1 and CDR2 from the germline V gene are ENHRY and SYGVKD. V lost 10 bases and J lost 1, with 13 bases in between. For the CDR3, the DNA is TGTGCCACCTTGAGGCAGACGAACACTGAAGCTTTCTTT. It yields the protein CATLRQTNTEAFF.

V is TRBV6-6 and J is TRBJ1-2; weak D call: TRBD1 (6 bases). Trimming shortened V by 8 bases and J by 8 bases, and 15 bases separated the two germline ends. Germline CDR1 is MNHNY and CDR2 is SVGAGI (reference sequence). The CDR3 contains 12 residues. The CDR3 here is CASPGVVEGYTF. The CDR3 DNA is TGTGCCAGCCCAGGGGTCGTGGAAGGCTACACCTTC.

CDR3 in amino acids: CASSSMTSGVREQYF. CDR3 sequence (DNA): TGTGCCAGCAGTTCCATGACTAGCGGAGTGCGCGAGCAGTACTTC. The V gene is TRBV6-2 or TRBV6-3, the J gene TRBJ2-7; TRBD2 aligns across 9 bases. Germline CDR1 is MNHEY and CDR2 is SVGEGT. The J segment lost 6 bases and the V segment lost 4 bases, leaving 10 bases of the junction unmatched. This CDR3 contains 15 residues.

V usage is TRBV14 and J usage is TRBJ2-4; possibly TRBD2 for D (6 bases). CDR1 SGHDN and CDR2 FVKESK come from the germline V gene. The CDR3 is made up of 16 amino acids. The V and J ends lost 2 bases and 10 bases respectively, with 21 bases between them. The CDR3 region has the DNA TGTGCCAGCAGCCAAAAAATGGGGACTGTCCCTAATATTCAGTACTTC. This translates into CASSQKMGTVPNIQYF.

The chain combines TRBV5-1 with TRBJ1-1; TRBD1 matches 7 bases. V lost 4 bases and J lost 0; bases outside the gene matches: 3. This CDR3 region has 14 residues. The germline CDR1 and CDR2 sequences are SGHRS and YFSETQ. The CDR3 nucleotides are TGCGCCAGCAGCAAGACAGGGATGAACACTGAAGCTTTCTTT. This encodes CASSKTGMNTEAFF.

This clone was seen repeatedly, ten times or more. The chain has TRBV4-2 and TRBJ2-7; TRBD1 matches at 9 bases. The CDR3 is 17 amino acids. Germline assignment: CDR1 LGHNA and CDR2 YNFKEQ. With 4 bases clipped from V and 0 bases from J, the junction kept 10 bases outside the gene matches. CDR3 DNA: TGTGCCAGCAGCCCTTTACAGGGGGCCAATCCCTCCTACGAGCAGTACTTC. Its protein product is CASSPLQGANPSYEQYF.

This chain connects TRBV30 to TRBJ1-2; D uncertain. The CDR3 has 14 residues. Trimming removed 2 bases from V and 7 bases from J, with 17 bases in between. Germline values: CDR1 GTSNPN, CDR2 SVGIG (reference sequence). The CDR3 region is CAWSYGVTTVGYTF. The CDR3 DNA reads TGTGCCTGGAGTTACGGGGTGACAACCGTTGGCTACACCTTC.

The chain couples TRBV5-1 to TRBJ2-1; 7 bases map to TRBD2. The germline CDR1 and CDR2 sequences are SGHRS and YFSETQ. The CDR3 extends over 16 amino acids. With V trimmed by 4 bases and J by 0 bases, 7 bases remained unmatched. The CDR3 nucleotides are TGCGCCAGCAGCCTGAGCGGGGCGGTCTCCTACAATGAGCAGTTCTTC. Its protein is CASSLSGAVSYNEQFF.

The CDR3 reads CASSDASGLADTQYF. The CDR3 bases are TGCGCCAGCAGCGACGCATCAGGATTAGCAGATACGCAGTATTTT. This rearrangement joins TRBV5-1 to TRBJ2-3; D not certain. The CDR3 has 15 amino acids. Trimming stripped 4 bases from V and 4 bases from J, with 16 bases between. Germline CDR1 and CDR2: SGHRS and YFSETQ.

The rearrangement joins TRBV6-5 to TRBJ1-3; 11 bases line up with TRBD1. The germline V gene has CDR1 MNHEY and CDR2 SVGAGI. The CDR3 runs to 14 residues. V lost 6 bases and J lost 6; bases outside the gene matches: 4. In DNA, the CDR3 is TGTGCCAGCAGAAGGACAGGGGGCGAAAACACCATATATTTT. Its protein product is CASRRTGGENTIYF.

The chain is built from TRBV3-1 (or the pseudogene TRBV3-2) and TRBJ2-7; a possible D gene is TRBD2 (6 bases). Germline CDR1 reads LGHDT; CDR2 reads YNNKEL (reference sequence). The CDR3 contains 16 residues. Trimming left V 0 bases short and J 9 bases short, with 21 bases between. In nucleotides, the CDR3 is TGTGCCAGCAGCCAAGATGGCCGGCTGTGGCTGCGGGGGCAGTACTTC. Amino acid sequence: CASSQDGRLWLRGQYF.

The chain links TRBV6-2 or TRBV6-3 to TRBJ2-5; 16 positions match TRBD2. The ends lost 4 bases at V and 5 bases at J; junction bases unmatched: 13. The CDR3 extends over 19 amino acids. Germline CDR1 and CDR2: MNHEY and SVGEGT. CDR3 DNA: TGTGCCAGCAGTTGGAACACCGGGACTAGCGGGAGGGCCGACGAGACCCAGTACTTC. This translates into CASSWNTGTSGRADETQYF.

CDR3 protein: CASSLSTDTQYF. The CDR3, as DNA: TGTGCCAGCAGTCTCAGTACAGATACGCAGTATTTT. The chain carries TRBV12-3 or TRBV12-4 and TRBJ2-3; no clear D gene. With 5 bases removed from V and 3 bases from J, the gap between germline ends came to 6 bases. The CDR3 has 12 amino acids.

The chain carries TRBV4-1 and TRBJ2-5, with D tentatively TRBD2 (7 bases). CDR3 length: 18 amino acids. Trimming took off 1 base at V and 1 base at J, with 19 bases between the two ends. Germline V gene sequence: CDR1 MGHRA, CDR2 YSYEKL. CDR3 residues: CASSQVGRQQGIQETQYF. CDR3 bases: TGCGCCAGCAGCCAAGTCGGGAGGCAACAGGGAATCCAAGAGACCCAGTACTTC.

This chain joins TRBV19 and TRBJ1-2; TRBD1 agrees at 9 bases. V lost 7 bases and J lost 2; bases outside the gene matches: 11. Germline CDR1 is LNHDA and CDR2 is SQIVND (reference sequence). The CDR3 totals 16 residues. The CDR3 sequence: CASKLGQGPSNYGYTF. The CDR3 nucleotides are TGTGCCAGTAAGTTGGGACAGGGTCCTTCCAACTATGGCTACACCTTC.

CDR3 DNA: TGTGCCAGCAGCATAATAGCGGGGGGTTTGAGTGAGCAGTTCTTC. This gives the protein CASSIIAGGLSEQFF. V gene TRBV7-2 combines with J gene TRBJ2-1; TRBD2 matches at 10 bases. Per the germline V gene, CDR1 is SGHTA and CDR2 is FQGNSA. The CDR3 is 15 residues long. J gave up 9 bases and V 5 bases, and 10 bases lay outside the gene matches.

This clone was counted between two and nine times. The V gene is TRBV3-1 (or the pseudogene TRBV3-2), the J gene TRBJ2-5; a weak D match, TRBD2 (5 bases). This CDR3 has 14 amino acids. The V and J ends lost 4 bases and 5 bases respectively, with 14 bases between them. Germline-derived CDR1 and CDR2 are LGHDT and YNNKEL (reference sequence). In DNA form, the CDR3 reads TGTGCCAGCAGCCCCGTCAGCTCGGGGGAGACCCAGTACTTC. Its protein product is CASSPVSSGETQYF.

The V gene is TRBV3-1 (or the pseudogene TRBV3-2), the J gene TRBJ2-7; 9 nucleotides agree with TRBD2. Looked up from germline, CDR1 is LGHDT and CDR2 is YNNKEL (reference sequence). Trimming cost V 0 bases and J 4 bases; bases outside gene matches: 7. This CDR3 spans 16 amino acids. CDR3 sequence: CASSQDPRGRAYEQYF. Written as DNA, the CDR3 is TGTGCCAGCAGCCAAGATCCTCGCGGGAGGGCATACGAGCAGTACTTC.

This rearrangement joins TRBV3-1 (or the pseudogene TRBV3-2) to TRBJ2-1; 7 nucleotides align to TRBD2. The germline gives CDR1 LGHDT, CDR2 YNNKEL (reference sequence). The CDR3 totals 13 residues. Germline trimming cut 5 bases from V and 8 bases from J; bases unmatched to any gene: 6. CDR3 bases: TGTGCCAGCAGCTTGACTAGCACCGATGAGCAGTTCTTC. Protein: CASSLTSTDEQFF.